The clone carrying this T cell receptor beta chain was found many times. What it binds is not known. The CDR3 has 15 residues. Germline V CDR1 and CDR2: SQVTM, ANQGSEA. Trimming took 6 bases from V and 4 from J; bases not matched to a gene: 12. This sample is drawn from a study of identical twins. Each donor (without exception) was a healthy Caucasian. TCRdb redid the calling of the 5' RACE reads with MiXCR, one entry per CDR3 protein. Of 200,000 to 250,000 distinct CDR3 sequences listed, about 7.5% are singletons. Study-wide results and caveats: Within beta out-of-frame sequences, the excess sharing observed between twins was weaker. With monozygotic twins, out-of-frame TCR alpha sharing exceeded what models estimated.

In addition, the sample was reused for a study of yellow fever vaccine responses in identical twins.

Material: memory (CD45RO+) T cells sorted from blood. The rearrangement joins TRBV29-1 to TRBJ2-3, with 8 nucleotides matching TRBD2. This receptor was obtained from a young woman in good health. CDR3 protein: CSVTDRGGLADTQYF. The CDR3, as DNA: TGCAGCGTGACTGACCGGGGGGGATTGGCAGATACGCAGTATTTT.